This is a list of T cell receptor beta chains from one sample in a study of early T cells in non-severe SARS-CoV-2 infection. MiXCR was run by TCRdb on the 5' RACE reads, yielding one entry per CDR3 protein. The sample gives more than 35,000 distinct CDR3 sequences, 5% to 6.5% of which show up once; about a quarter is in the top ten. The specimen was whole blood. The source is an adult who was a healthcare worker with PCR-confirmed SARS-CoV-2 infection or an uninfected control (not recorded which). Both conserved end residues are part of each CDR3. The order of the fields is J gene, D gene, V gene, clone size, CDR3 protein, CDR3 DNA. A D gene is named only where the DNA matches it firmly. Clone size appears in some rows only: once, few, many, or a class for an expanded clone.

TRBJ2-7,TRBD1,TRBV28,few,CASNLGQGDTYEQYF,TGTGCCAGCAACCTGGGACAGGGGGATACCTACGAGCAGTACTTC
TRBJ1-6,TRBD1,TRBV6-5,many,CASSRGGLYNSPLHF,TGTGCCAGCAGTCGAGGGGGCTTGTATAATTCACCCCTCCACTTT
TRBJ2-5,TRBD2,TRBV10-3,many,CAIGERGETQYF,TGTGCCATCGGGGAGCGGGGAGAGACCCAGTACTTC
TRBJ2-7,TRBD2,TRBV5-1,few,CASSRGPSGSYEQYF,TGCGCCAGCAGCCGGGGGCCTAGCGGGAGCTACGAGCAGTACTTC
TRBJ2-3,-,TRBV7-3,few,CASSFQGSGSMDTQYF,TGTGCCAGCAGCTTCCAGGGGTCGGGGAGTATGGATACGCAGTATTTT
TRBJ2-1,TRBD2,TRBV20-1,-,CSARDVKAGGRDNEQFF,TGCAGTGCTAGAGATGTGAAAGCGGGGGGCCGGGATAATGAGCAGTTCTTC
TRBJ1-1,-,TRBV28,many,CASSSSLGPQRRATEAFF,TGTGCCAGCAGTTCTTCCTTAGGGCCACAGAGGAGGGCCACTGAAGCTTTCTTT
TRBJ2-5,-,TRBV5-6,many,CASSFRDVKETQYF,TGTGCCAGCAGCTTCCGGGACGTCAAAGAGACCCAGTACTTC
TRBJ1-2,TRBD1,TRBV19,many,CASKGTGRGTGYTF,TGTGCCAGTAAGGGTACGGGCAGGGGGACCGGCTACACCTTC
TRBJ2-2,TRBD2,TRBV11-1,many,CASRAGATTGELFF,TGTGCCAGCAGAGCGGGGGCGACAACCGGGGAGCTGTTTTTT
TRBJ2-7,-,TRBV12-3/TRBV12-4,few,CASSFGQAIPGEQYF,TGTGCCAGCAGTTTCGGGCAGGCTATACCGGGGGAGCAGTACTTC
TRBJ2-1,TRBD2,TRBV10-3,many,CAISEPGLAGEYNEQFF,TGTGCCATCAGTGAGCCCGGACTAGCGGGAGAATACAATGAGCAGTTCTTC
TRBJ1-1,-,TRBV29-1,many,CSVRPDMNTEAFF,TGCAGCGTTCGTCCGGATATGAACACTGAAGCTTTCTTT
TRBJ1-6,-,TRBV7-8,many,CASSLRRVGATGGSPLHF,TGTGCCAGCAGCTTAAGAAGGGTAGGGGCCACCGGAGGTTCACCCCTCCACTTT
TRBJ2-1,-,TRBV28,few,CASSLYYHSSYNEQFF,TGTGCCAGCAGTTTATATTACCACAGCTCCTACAATGAGCAGTTCTTC
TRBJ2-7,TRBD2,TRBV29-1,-,CSVERTSGSGEQYF,TGCAGCGTTGAAAGGACTAGCGGGAGCGGCGAGCAGTACTTC
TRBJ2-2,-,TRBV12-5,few,CASGFSLNTGELFF,TGTGCTAGTGGTTTCTCTTTGAACACCGGGGAGCTGTTTTTT
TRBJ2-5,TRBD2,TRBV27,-,CASSFSGGQETQYF,TGTGCCAGCAGTTTTAGCGGGGGCCAAGAGACCCAGTACTTC
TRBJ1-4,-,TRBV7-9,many,CASSLYTLEKLFF,TGTGCCAGCAGCTTATATACCCTAGAAAAACTGTTTTTT
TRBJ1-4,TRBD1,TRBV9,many,CASSVHGQANEKLFF,TGTGCCAGCAGCGTCCACGGACAGGCTAATGAAAAACTGTTTTTT
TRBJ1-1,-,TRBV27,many,CASSLSGTEAFF,TGTGCCAGCAGTTTATCGGGCACTGAAGCTTTCTTT
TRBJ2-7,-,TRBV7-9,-,CASSRPTPDGYEQYF,TGTGCCAGCAGCCGTCCCACACCCGACGGTTACGAGCAGTACTTC
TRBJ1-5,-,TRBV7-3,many,CASVRDMEQPQHF,TGTGCCAGCGTTCGGGACATGGAACAGCCCCAGCATTTT
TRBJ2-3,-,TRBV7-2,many,CASSSLDTQYF,TGTGCCAGCAGCTCCCTAGATACGCAGTATTTT
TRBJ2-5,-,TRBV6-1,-,CASSVDAPETQYF,TGTGCCAGCAGTGTCGATGCCCCAGAGACCCAGTACTTC
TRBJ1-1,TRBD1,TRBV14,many,CASSQNRGTEAFF,TGTGCCAGCAGCCAGAACAGGGGCACTGAAGCTTTCTTT
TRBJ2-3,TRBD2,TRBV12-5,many,CASGSGLARETDTQYF,TGTGCTAGTGGTTCGGGACTAGCGCGGGAAACAGATACGCAGTATTTT
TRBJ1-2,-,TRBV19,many,CASARGANYGYTF,TGTGCCAGTGCCCGGGGGGCCAACTATGGCTACACCTTC
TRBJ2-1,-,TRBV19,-,CASTTASYNEQFF,TGTGCCAGTACAACAGCCTCCTACAATGAGCAGTTCTTC
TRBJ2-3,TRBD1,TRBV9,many,CASSAGGTGLFDTQYF,TGTGCCAGCAGCGCAGGCGGGACAGGGCTTTTCGATACGCAGTATTTT
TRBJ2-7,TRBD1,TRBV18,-,CASSPGQRNSYEQYF,TGTGCCAGCTCACCGGGACAGCGAAACTCCTACGAGCAGTACTTC
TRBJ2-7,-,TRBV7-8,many,CASRDFTGQYF,TGTGCCAGCCGGGACTTCACGGGGCAGTACTTC
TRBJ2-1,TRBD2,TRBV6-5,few,CASRDMASGKNEQFF,TGTGCCAGCAGGGACATGGCTAGCGGGAAGAATGAGCAGTTCTTC
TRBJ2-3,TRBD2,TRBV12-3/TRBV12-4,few,CASTLLASTDTQYF,TGTGCCAGCACCCTACTAGCGAGCACAGATACGCAGTATTTT
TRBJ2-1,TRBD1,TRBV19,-,CASSISVRGLYNEQFF,TGTGCCAGTAGTATATCGGTGAGGGGGCTTTACAATGAGCAGTTCTTC
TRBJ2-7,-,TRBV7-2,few,CASSLVASSGYEQYF,TGTGCCAGCAGCTTAGTAGCAAGCTCCGGCTACGAGCAGTACTTC
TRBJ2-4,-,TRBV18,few,CASSPPGGTSAKNIQYF,TGTGCCAGCTCACCACCGGGCGGGACTTCGGCCAAAAACATTCAGTACTTC
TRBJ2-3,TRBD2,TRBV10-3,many,CAIRGSGSTTSTDTQYF,TGTGCCATCAGGGGTAGCGGGTCGACAACAAGCACAGATACGCAGTATTTT
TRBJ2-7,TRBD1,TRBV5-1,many,CASSSTGGLYEQYF,TGCGCCAGCAGCTCGACAGGGGGACTCTACGAGCAGTACTTC
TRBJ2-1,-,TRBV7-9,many,CASSFLGTSNEQFF,TGTGCCAGCAGCTTTTTGGGCACCAGCAATGAGCAGTTCTTC
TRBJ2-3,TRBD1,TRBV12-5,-,CASGLVWDRGDTQYF,TGTGCTAGTGGTTTGGTATGGGACAGGGGAGATACGCAGTATTTT
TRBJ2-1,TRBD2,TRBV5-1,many,CASSSLASGGNEQFF,TGCGCCAGCAGCTCTTTAGCTAGCGGGGGAAATGAGCAGTTCTTC
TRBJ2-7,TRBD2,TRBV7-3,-,CASSPGGTRSEQYF,TGTGCCAGCAGCCCGGGGGGGACTAGATCCGAGCAGTACTTC
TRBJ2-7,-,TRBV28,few,CASMHGGSYEQYF,TGTGCCAGCATGCACGGCGGATCCTACGAGCAGTACTTC
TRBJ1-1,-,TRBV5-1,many,CASTLIPAGTEAFF,TGCGCCAGCACCCTAATCCCGGCGGGGACTGAAGCTTTCTTT
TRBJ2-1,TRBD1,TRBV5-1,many,CASSSGTGAGVQFF,TGCGCCAGCAGCTCCGGGACAGGGGCTGGCGTGCAGTTCTTC
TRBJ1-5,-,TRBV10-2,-,CASRTRVNQPQHF,TGCGCCAGCAGAACCAGGGTAAATCAGCCCCAGCATTTT